This TCR beta chain was observed in a study of technical replicates of blood from a few donors. Profiling relied on immunoSEQ multiplex PCR, and the TCRdb table lists in-frame clones only, not all of them. Among approximately 12,000 clones listed, more than 75% were seen once. This CDR3 region has 15 residues. Per the germline V gene, CDR1 is MNHEY and CDR2 is SMNVEV (reference sequence). The V end lost 0 bases, the J end lost 0 bases, and 3 bases lay between the germline ends. Material for sequencing was PBMCs. The TCR sequence derives from a human donor in good health. The chain links TRBV27 to TRBJ2-6; no definite D call. CDR3 nucleotide sequence: TGTGCCAGCAGTTTATCGAGCTCTGGGGCCAACGTCCTGACTTTC. It codes for CASSLSSSGANVLTF. The full variable domain, rest sourced from reference TRBV27 and TRBJ2-6, is EAQVTQNPRYLITVTGKKLTVTCSQNMNHEYMSWYRQDPGLGLRQIYYSMNVEVTDKGDVPEGYKVSRKEKRNFPLILESPSPNQTSLYFCASSLSSSGANVLTFGAGSRLTVL.